The 9 T cell receptor beta chains below all came from one sample that was sequenced in a study of blood T cell repertoires in COVID-19. Measured with immunoSEQ multiplex PCR; TCRdb has only the in-frame clones, and not every one. Of under 300,000 clones in the sample, 86% were seen once. Specimen: peripheral blood. All receptors derive from an older woman with COVID-19, enrolled during active disease.

The chain couples TRBV6-2 or TRBV6-3 to TRBJ2-5, with D tentatively TRBD1 (6 bases). The CDR3 is 14 residues long. The V end was cut by 5 bases, the J end by 1 base, with 11 bases between. CDR1 MNHEY and CDR2 SVGEGT come from the germline V gene. Here the CDR3 reads CASSGDRIQETQYF. The CDR3 DNA sequence: TGTGCCAGCAGTGGTGACAGGATCCAAGAGACCCAGTACTTC.

This clone came up once. This chain joins TRBV5-1 and TRBJ2-7; possible D gene TRBD1, 5 bases. The CDR3 consists of 15 residues. The V gene's germline CDR1 is SGHRS and CDR2 YFSETQ. Trimming cost V 0 bases and J 4 bases, with 14 bases left between them. CDR3 coding DNA: TGCGCCAGCAGCTTGGAGTCAGGGTCTATGTACGAGCAGTACTTC. Protein product: CASSLESGSMYEQYF.

This clone is a singleton in its sample. The rearrangement links TRBV11-3 to TRBJ2-7; 9 bases are shared with TRBD2. V dropped 3 bases and J dropped 5; count of bases not matched to a gene: 2. Germline CDR1 reads SGHNT; CDR2 reads YENEEA. The CDR3 is made up of 13 amino acids. The chain's CDR3 is CASSFERGDEQYF. The DNA for the CDR3 is TGTGCCAGCAGCTTTGAGCGGGGGGACGAGCAGTACTTC.

This rearrangement joins TRBV5-1 to TRBJ1-6; no clear D. CDR3 length: 13 amino acids. Germline CDR1 is SGHRS and CDR2 is YFSETQ. Between the trimmed V and J ends, which lost 5 bases and 7 bases, there was a span of 10 bases. The CDR3 bases are TGCGCCAGCAGAGACATGCTGAATTCACCCCTCCACTTT. It codes for CASRDMLNSPLHF.

This chain uses TRBV3-1 (or the pseudogene TRBV3-2) with TRBJ2-5; D possibly corresponds to TRBD2 (6 bases). Trimming removed 8 bases at V and 0 bases at J, with 10 bases between. CDR1 and CDR2 from the germline V gene are LGHDT and YNNKEL (reference sequence). The CDR3 consists of 13 residues. The CDR3 here is CASQRDYQETQYF. DNA for the CDR3: TGTGCCAGCCAGAGGGACTACCAAGAGACCCAGTACTTC.

The rearrangement uses TRBV11-2 and TRBJ1-4; perhaps TRBD1 as D (5 bases). V lost 1 base and J 8 bases, leaving 14 bases between the germline ends. There are 15 residues in the CDR3. Germline values: CDR1 SGHAT, CDR2 FQNNGV. The CDR3 sequence is CASSLAAGLSEKLFF. CDR3 nucleotide sequence: TGTGCCAGCAGCTTAGCGGCAGGGCTAAGCGAAAAACTGTTTTTT.

The V and J genes are TRBV9 and TRBJ2-5; D not resolved. The CDR3 is 13 residues long. V was shortened by 3 bases and J by 5 bases, with 11 bases between the two germline ends. Germline loops: CDR1 SGDLS, CDR2 YYNGEE. The CDR3 sequence: CASSARVVETQYF. In DNA, the CDR3 is TGTGCCAGCAGCGCCCGGGTAGTGGAGACCCAGTACTTC. The complete variable domain, with remaining parts taken from reference TRBV9 and TRBJ2-5, reads DSGVTQTPKHLITATGQRVTLRCSPRSGDLSVYWYQQSLDQGLQFLIQYYNGEERAKGNILERFSAQQFPDLHSELNLSSLELGDSALYFCASSARVVETQYFGPGTRLLVL.

J is TRBJ1-1 and V is TRBV7-9; TRBD1 matches 9 bases. Germline CDR1 reads SEHNR; CDR2 reads FQNEAQ (reference sequence). Germline trimming cut 4 bases from V and 5 bases from J; bases unmatched to any gene: 5. This CDR3 spans 14 amino acids. CDR3 sequence (DNA): TGTGCCAGCAGCTGGGGGACAGGGAAAACTGAAGCTTTCTTT. Protein: CASSWGTGKTEAFF. The full variable domain, rest sourced from reference TRBV7-9 and TRBJ1-1, is DTGVSQNPRHKITKRGQNVTFRCDPISEHNRLYWYRQTLGQGPEFLTYFQNEAQLEKSRLLSDRFSAERPKGSFSTLEIQRTEQGDSAMYLCASSWGTGKTEAFFGQGTRLTVV.

V gene TRBV28 combines with J gene TRBJ1-5; D ambiguous. The V gene's germline CDR1 is MDHEN and CDR2 SYDVKM. Trimming stripped 1 base from V and 5 bases from J, with 3 bases between. This CDR3 is 12 amino acids long. The CDR3 coding sequence is TGTGCCAGCAGTTTATCATATCAGCCCCAGCATTTT. It is translated as CASSLSYQPQHF.